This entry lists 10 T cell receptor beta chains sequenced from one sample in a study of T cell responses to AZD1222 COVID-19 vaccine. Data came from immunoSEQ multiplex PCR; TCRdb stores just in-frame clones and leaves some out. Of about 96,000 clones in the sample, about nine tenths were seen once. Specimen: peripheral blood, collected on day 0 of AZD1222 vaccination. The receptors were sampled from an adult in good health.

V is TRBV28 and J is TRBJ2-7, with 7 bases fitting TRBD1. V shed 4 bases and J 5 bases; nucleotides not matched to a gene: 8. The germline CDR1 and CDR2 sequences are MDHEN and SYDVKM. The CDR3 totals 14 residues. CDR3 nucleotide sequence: TGTGCCAGCAGTTCGCCCACAGGGGTAAACGAGCAGTACTTC. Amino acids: CASSSPTGVNEQYF.

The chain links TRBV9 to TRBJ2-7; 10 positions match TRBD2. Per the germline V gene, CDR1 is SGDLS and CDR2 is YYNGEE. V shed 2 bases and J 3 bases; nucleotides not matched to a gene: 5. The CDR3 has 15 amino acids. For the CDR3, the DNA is TGTGCCAGCAGCGTTCTAGCGGGGGCGAACTACGAGCAGTACTTC. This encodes CASSVLAGANYEQYF. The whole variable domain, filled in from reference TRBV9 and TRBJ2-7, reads DSGVTQTPKHLITATGQRVTLRCSPRSGDLSVYWYQQSLDQGLQFLIQYYNGEERAKGNILERFSAQQFPDLHSELNLSSLELGDSALYFCASSVLAGANYEQYFGPGTRLTVT.

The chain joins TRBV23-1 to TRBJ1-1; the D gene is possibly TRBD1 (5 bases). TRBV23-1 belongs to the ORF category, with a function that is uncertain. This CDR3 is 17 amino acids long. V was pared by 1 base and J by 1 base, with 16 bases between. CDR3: CASSQCFGRQGNTEAFF. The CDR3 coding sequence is TGCGCCAGCAGTCAATGCTTCGGGAGGCAGGGGAACACTGAAGCTTTCTTT.

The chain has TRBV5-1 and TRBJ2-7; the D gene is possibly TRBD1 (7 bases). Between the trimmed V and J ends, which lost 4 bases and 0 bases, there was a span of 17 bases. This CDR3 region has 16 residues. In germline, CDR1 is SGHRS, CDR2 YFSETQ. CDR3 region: CASSGGGGTASYEQYF. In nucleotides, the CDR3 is TGCGCCAGCAGCGGGGGAGGCGGGACAGCCTCCTACGAGCAGTACTTC.

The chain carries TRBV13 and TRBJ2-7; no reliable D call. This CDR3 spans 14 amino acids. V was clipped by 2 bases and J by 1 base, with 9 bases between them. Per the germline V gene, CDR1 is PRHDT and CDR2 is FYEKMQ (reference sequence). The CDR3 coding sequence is TGTGCCAGCAGCTTAAAATCCAGATCCTACGAGCAGTACTTC. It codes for CASSLKSRSYEQYF.

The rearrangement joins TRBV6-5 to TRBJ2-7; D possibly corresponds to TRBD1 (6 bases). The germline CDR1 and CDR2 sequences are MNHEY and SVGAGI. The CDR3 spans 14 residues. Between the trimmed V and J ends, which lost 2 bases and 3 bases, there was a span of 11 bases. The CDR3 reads CASSYVQGGYEQYF. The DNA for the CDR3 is TGTGCCAGCAGTTACGTACAGGGTGGCTACGAGCAGTACTTC.

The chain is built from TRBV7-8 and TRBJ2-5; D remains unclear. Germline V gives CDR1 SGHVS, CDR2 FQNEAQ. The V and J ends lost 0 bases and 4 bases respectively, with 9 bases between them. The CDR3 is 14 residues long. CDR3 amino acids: CASSLATTVETQYF. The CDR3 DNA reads TGTGCCAGCAGCTTAGCTACGACCGTAGAGACCCAGTACTTC.

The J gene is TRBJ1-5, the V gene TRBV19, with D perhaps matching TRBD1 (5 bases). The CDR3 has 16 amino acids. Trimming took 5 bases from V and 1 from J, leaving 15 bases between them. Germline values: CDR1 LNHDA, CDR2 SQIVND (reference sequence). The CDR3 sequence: CASSPGFGGSNQPQHF. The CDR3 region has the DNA TGTGCCAGTAGTCCAGGGTTTGGAGGGAGCAATCAGCCCCAGCATTTT. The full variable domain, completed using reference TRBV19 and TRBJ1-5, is DGGITQSPKYLFRKEGQNVTLSCEQNLNHDAMYWYRQDPGQGLRLIYYSQIVNDFQKGDIAEGYSVSREKKESFPLTVTSAQKNPTAFYLCASSPGFGGSNQPQHFGDGTRLSIL.

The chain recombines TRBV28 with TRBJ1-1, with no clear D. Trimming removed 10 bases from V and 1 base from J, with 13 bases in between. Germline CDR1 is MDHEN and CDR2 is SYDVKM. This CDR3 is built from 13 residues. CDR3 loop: CATKLTANTEAFF. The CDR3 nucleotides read TGTGCCACGAAACTCACTGCGAACACTGAAGCTTTCTTT. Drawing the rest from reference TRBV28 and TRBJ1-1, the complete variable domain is DVKVTQSSRYLVKRTGEKVFLECVQDMDHENMFWYRQDPGLGLRLIYFSYDVKMKEKGDIPEGYSVSREKKERFSLILESASTNQTSMYLCATKLTANTEAFFGQGTRLTVV.

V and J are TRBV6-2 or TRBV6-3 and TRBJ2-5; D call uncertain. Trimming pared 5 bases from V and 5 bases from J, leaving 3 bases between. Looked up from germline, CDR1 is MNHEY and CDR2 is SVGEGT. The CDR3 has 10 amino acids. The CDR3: CASSRETQYF. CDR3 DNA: TGTGCCAGCAGTAGGGAGACCCAGTACTTC.